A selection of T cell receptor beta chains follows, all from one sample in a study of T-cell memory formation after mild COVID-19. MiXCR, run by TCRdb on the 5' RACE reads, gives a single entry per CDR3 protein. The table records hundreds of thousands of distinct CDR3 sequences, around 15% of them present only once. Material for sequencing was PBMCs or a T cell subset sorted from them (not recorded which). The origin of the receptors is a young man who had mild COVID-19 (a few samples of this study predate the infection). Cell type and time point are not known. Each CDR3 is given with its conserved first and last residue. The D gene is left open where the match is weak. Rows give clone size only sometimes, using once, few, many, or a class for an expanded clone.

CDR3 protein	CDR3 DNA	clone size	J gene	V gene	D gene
CASSLSGGSRTQYF	TGTGCCAGCAGCCTCTCCGGGGGATCGCGGACCCAGTACTTC	NA	TRBJ2-5	TRBV7-2	NA
CASSFLDTQSNTGELFF	TGTGCCAGCAGCTTTTTGGACACCCAGTCGAACACCGGGGAGCTGTTTTTT	once	TRBJ2-2	TRBV11-2	NA
CASSFSGGIDPDTQYF	TGCGCCAGCAGCTTTTCAGGGGGCATTGATCCAGATACGCAGTATTTT	many	TRBJ2-3	TRBV5-1	TRBD1
CASSPGTSYETQYF	TGCGCCAGCAGCCCCGGGACTAGCTATGAGACCCAGTACTTC	many	TRBJ2-5	TRBV4-3	TRBD2
CAISAGQGVNQPQHF	TGTGCCATTTCCGCTGGGCAGGGGGTAAATCAGCCCCAGCATTTT	NA	TRBJ1-5	TRBV6-6	TRBD1
CATGDRSSYNEQFF	TGTGCCACCGGGGACCGCAGCTCCTACAATGAGCAGTTCTTC	many	TRBJ2-1	TRBV24-1	NA
CASSLYETDDEQFF	TGTGCCAGCAGCTTATACGAGACTGACGATGAGCAGTTCTTC	NA	TRBJ2-1	TRBV7-7	NA
CSVTSLLAGRQFF	TGCAGCGTGACCTCTCTCCTAGCGGGACGGCAGTTCTTC	NA	TRBJ2-1	TRBV29-1	TRBD2
CASSLAGGYPTGELFF	TGCGCCAGCAGCTTGGCTGGTGGCTACCCCACCGGGGAGCTGTTTTTT	NA	TRBJ2-2	TRBV5-1	NA
CASSEDANEQFF	TGTGCCAGCAGTGAAGACGCTAATGAGCAGTTCTTC	many	TRBJ2-1	TRBV2	NA
CASSPRTGAGYEQYF	TGTGCCAGCAGTCCGAGGACAGGGGCGGGCTACGAGCAGTACTTC	few	TRBJ2-7	TRBV27	TRBD1
CASGLSLSNEQFF	TGTGCCAGCGGCCTGAGTCTTAGCAATGAGCAGTTCTTC	few	TRBJ2-1	TRBV7-9	NA